The 29 T cell receptor beta chains given below trace back to one sample, sequenced in a study of shared clonotypes between healthy human individuals. Selected positively for CCR7 and CD45RO-negative, naive CD8 cells excluded terminally differentiated effector memory CD45RA+ cells. TCRdb's table, derived via immunoSEQ multiplex PCR, lists solely in-frame clones and lacks some. Of approximately 2,000,000 clones detected, just under 95% appear once; the ten largest clones hold around 1.8%. Source material: naive CD8+ T cells from PBMCs. The receptors were sampled from a man between 18 and 29 years old in good health. Some clones in this sample may be carry-over from other donors' samples.

J is TRBJ2-1 and V is TRBV9; 12 bases agree with TRBD2. CDR1 and CDR2 (germline): SGDLS, YYNGEE. CDR3 size: 16 residues. The ends lost 3 bases at V and 8 bases at J; junction bases unmatched: 9. The CDR3 loop reads CASSAASGRAWDEQFF. The DNA of the CDR3 is TGTGCCAGCAGCGCCGCTAGCGGGAGGGCCTGGGATGAGCAGTTCTTC.

The J gene is TRBJ1-1, the V gene TRBV6-5, with a tentative D call TRBD1 (5 bases). Trimming cost V 6 bases and J 1 base, with 15 bases left between them. Germline-derived CDR1 and CDR2 are MNHEY and SVGAGI. This CDR3 region has 15 residues. CDR3 sequence: CASSPPGDPNTEAFF. The CDR3 nucleotides read TGTGCCAGCAGCCCCCCCGGGGACCCGAACACTGAAGCTTTCTTT.

CDR3 protein: CASSVRVRGETQYF. The CDR3 region has the DNA TGTGCCAGCAGCGTAAGAGTAAGGGGAGAGACCCAGTACTTC. The chain recombines TRBV9 with TRBJ2-5; TRBD1 might be the D (5 bases). Germline V gene sequence: CDR1 SGDLS, CDR2 YYNGEE. CDR3 length: 14 amino acids. Trimming pared 1 base from V and 4 bases from J, leaving 11 bases between.

The chain links TRBV27 to TRBJ1-5; 9 nucleotides agree with TRBD1. Trimming took 3 bases from V and 7 from J; bases not matched to a gene: 7. The CDR3 has 15 residues. Germline V gives CDR1 MNHEY, CDR2 SMNVEV (reference sequence). The CDR3, as DNA: TGTGCCAGCAGTTTCACAGGGGGCGCTTTCCAGCCCCAGCATTTT. Translating gives CASSFTGGAFQPQHF.

The count of this clone is one. The chain recombines TRBV21-1 with TRBJ2-2; the D segment call TRBD2 is taken from the table without a DNA check. TRBV21-1 is noted as a pseudogene. CDR3 length equals 14 residues. The CDR3 is CASSFRGVTGELFF. CDR3 sequence (DNA): TGTGCCAGCAGCTTCCGGGGGGTCACCGGGGAGCTGTTTTTT.

On this clone itself: This sample includes further DNA sequences coding for the same CDR3. The chain has TRBV7-9 and TRBJ2-1; 8 bases align to TRBD1. V dropped 1 base and J dropped 4; count of bases not matched to a gene: 3. The CDR3 consists of 15 residues. CDR1 is SEHNR and CDR2 is FQNEAQ in the germline V gene (reference sequence). CDR3 DNA sequence: TGTGCCAGCAGCTTAGGACAGGGGTTGTACAATGAGCAGTTCTTC. Its protein product is CASSLGQGLYNEQFF.

V and J are TRBV11-2 and TRBJ1-2, with 7 bases aligning to TRBD1. The CDR3 sequence is 15 residues long. The germline gives CDR1 SGHAT, CDR2 FQNNGV. The trim removed 4 bases at V and 4 bases at J, leaving 9 bases unmatched. The CDR3 here is CASSSATGQIYGYTF. CDR3 coding DNA: TGTGCCAGCAGCTCGGCGACAGGGCAAATCTATGGCTACACCTTC.

The chain links TRBV25-1 to TRBJ1-5, with D uncertain. The germline V gene encodes CDR1 MGHDK and CDR2 SYGVNS. This CDR3 comprises 14 residues. V was shortened by 2 bases and J by 3 bases, with 8 bases between the two germline ends. DNA for the CDR3: TGTGCCAGCAGTGAACGGGGATACAATCAGCCCCAGCATTTT. This codes for CASSERGYNQPQHF.

This chain links TRBV9 with TRBJ2-5; either TRBD1 or TRBD2 may supply D (5 bases each). There are 15 residues in the CDR3. V was trimmed by 0 bases and J by 4 bases, leaving 13 bases between them. Germline CDR1 and CDR2: SGDLS and YYNGEE. The CDR3 here is CASSVEGTYGETQYF. The DNA for the CDR3 is TGTGCCAGCAGCGTAGAGGGGACGTATGGAGAGACCCAGTACTTC.

This chain connects TRBV4-3 to TRBJ2-7; unclear D gene. Trimming took 0 bases from V and 4 from J, leaving 7 bases between them. CDR1 is LGHNA and CDR2 is YSLEER in the germline V gene. CDR3 length: 13 amino acids. The CDR3 protein is CASSQEIRYEQYF. CDR3 in DNA: TGCGCCAGCAGCCAAGAAATTAGATACGAGCAGTACTTC.

The chain recombines TRBV7-6 with TRBJ1-2; perhaps TRBD1 as D (5 bases). Trimming removed 2 bases from V and 4 bases from J, with 8 bases in between. CDR1 and CDR2 (germline): SGHVS, FNYEAQ. CDR3 size: 13 residues. CDR3 sequence: CASSLQGSYGYTF. CDR3 sequence (DNA): TGTGCCAGCAGCTTACAGGGCTCCTATGGCTACACCTTC.

The chain carries TRBV5-8 and TRBJ1-1; no reliable D call. Looked up from germline, CDR1 is SGHTS and CDR2 is YDEGEE. The ends were cut back, 9 bases at V and 4 bases at J, with 7 bases in the middle. The CDR3 totals 10 residues. This chain's CDR3 is CATSGTEAFF. As DNA, the CDR3 is TGTGCCACCTCGGGCACTGAAGCTTTCTTT.

The rearrangement uses TRBV10-3 and TRBJ2-1; 13 nucleotides align to TRBD2. The V segment lost 0 bases and the J segment 9 bases; nucleotides outside the gene matches: 5. Germline V gene lookup returns CDR1 ENHRY and CDR2 SYGVKD. The CDR3 runs to 16 residues. For the CDR3, the DNA is TGTGCCATCAGTGAGTCGGGGGGACTAGCGGGACGTGAGCAGTTCTTC. This translates into CAISESGGLAGREQFF.

The chain carries TRBV6-5 and TRBJ1-1, with D maybe TRBD1 (5 bases). V shed 4 bases and J shed 1 base, with 13 bases lying between them. Germline V gives CDR1 MNHEY, CDR2 SVGAGI. The CDR3 is 15 amino acids. CDR3 amino acids: CASSWGIQQNTEAFF. CDR3 nucleotide sequence: TGTGCCAGCAGTTGGGGGATACAGCAGAACACTGAAGCTTTCTTT.

The V gene is TRBV7-8, the J gene TRBJ2-1, with D hard to call. V was cut by 0 bases and J by 4 bases, with 7 bases left in between. Germline CDR1 is SGHVS and CDR2 is FQNEAQ. The CDR3 consists of 14 residues. DNA of the CDR3: TGTGCCAGCAGCTTAGCAGCGAATTACAATGAGCAGTTCTTC. Protein product: CASSLAANYNEQFF.

This chain connects TRBV5-8 to TRBJ2-3, with D hard to call. From germline, CDR1 is SGHTS and CDR2 YDEGEE. Trimming removed 2 bases at V and 4 bases at J, with 20 bases between. This CDR3 is built from 17 residues. The CDR3 region is CASSFWSFNASPDTQYF. CDR3 bases: TGTGCCAGCAGCTTTTGGTCCTTCAATGCTTCCCCAGATACGCAGTATTTT.

The genes are TRBV7-3 and TRBJ1-4, with 11 bases that match TRBD1. Germline CDR1 SGHTA, CDR2 FQGTGA. CDR3 length: 12 amino acids. The V gene end was trimmed by 9 bases and the J gene end by 8 bases; junction bases not matched to a gene: 2. CDR3: CARDRGPEKLFF. CDR3 nucleotides: TGTGCCAGGGACAGGGGGCCCGAAAAACTGTTTTTT. The full variable domain, completed using reference TRBV7-3 and TRBJ1-4, is GAGVSQTPSNKVTEKGKYVELRCDPISGHTALYWYRQSLGQGPEFLIYFQGTGAADDSGLPNDRFFAVRPEGSVSTLKIQRTERGDSAVYLCARDRGPEKLFFGSGTQLSVL.

The V and J genes are TRBV7-9 and TRBJ2-1; a weak D match, TRBD2 (6 bases). The V and J ends lost 4 bases and 3 bases respectively, with 7 bases between them. The germline V gene has CDR1 SEHNR and CDR2 FQNEAQ (reference sequence). CDR3 length equals 13 residues. Here the CDR3 reads CASSWRDYNEQFF. DNA of the CDR3: TGTGCCAGCAGCTGGAGGGACTACAATGAGCAGTTCTTC.

The genes are TRBV11-2 and TRBJ2-7, with 8 bases that match TRBD1. Trimming at V came to 6 bases and at J to 5 bases, leaving 15 bases not matched to a gene. This CDR3 is built from 16 residues. The V gene's germline CDR1 is SGHAT and CDR2 FQNNGV. CDR3 DNA: TGTGCCAGCAGGCTATTTACGGGGACAGGAAAACACGAGCAGTACTTC. It codes for CASRLFTGTGKHEQYF.

The chain has TRBV4-1 and TRBJ1-1; 11 nucleotides align to TRBD1. Germline V gene lookup returns CDR1 MGHRA and CDR2 YSYEKL. Trimming took 5 bases from V and 0 from J; bases not matched to a gene: 8. This CDR3 is 17 amino acids long. CDR3 protein: CASSARDRGTMNTEAFF. For the CDR3, the DNA is TGCGCCAGCAGCGCCCGGGACAGGGGGACTATGAACACTGAAGCTTTCTTT.

Only one count was recorded for this clone. The genes are TRBV27 and TRBJ2-7, with D possibly matching TRBD2 (5 bases). CDR3 length: 13 amino acids. Trimming removed 8 bases from V and 6 bases from J, with 17 bases in between. CDR1 is MNHEY, CDR2 SMNVEV, per germline (reference sequence). CDR3 sequence reads: CASQDQSGFEQYF. Here the CDR3 DNA reads TGTGCCAGCCAGGATCAATCGGGGTTCGAGCAGTACTTC.

The chain employs TRBV7-9 and TRBJ1-5; D call uncertain. This CDR3 has 14 amino acids. Between the trimmed V and J ends, which lost 7 bases and 0 bases, there was a span of 10 bases. Germline assignment: CDR1 SEHNR and CDR2 FQNEAQ (reference sequence). The chain's CDR3 is CASTPYSSNQPQHF. In DNA, the CDR3 is TGTGCCAGCACCCCTTACAGTAGCAATCAGCCCCAGCATTTT.

The chain is built from TRBV9 and TRBJ2-1; possible D gene TRBD1, 5 bases. Between the trimmed V and J ends, which lost 4 bases and 5 bases, there was a span of 16 bases. CDR3 length: 15 amino acids. The germline CDR1 and CDR2 sequences are SGDLS and YYNGEE. The CDR3 here is CASSLRVAGNNEQFF. The CDR3 DNA sequence: TGTGCCAGCAGCCTCCGAGTTGCAGGGAACAATGAGCAGTTCTTC.

J is TRBJ2-1 and V is TRBV5-1, with D possibly being TRBD1 (5 bases). CDR1 SGHRS and CDR2 YFSETQ come from the germline V gene. The ends were cut back, 0 bases at V and 2 bases at J, with 9 bases in the middle. The CDR3 consists of 15 residues. The CDR3 nucleotides are TGCGCCAGCAGCTTGGAGCAGGGTACCTACAATGAGCAGTTCTTC. Translation gives CASSLEQGTYNEQFF.

This clone is a singleton in its sample. J is TRBJ1-5 and V is TRBV27; D unclear. Trimming took off 1 base at V and 1 base at J, with 8 bases between the two ends. This CDR3 contains 15 residues. The germline gives CDR1 MNHEY, CDR2 SMNVEV (reference sequence). CDR3 residues: CASSLYEGSNQPQHF. CDR3 nucleotides: TGTGCCAGCAGTTTATACGAAGGGAGCAATCAGCCCCAGCATTTT.

Worth noting for this clone: Other DNA variants within this sample encode the same CDR3. This chain links TRBV29-1 with TRBJ1-1, with TRBD1 matching 7 bases. Trimming took 6 bases from V and 5 from J; bases not matched to a gene: 6. Germline loops: CDR1 SQVTM, CDR2 ANQGSEA. This CDR3 has 12 residues. The CDR3 DNA is TGCAGCGTGGTCGACAGGGAAACTGAAGCTTTCTTT. This gives the protein CSVVDRETEAFF.

The chain joins TRBV2 to TRBJ2-7; perhaps TRBD2 as D (6 bases). Trimming pared 1 base from V and 3 bases from J, leaving 10 bases between. This CDR3 has 14 residues. Germline CDR1 and CDR2: SNHLY and FYNNEI. CDR3 amino acids: CASSEGRLDYEQYF. CDR3 coding DNA: TGTGCCAGCAGTGAAGGGAGACTAGACTACGAGCAGTACTTC.

This clone was found a few times. The chain couples TRBV29-1 to TRBJ1-1; 7 positions agree with TRBD1. Germline trimming cut 5 bases from V and 1 base from J; bases unmatched to any gene: 7. Per germline, CDR1 SQVTM and CDR2 ANQGSEA. CDR3 length: 14 amino acids. The CDR3 spells CSVPRGTTNTEAFF. The CDR3 bases are TGCAGCGTTCCCAGGGGGACAACGAACACTGAAGCTTTCTTT. The variable domain in full, completed from reference TRBV29-1 and TRBJ1-1, reads SAVISQKPSRDICQRGTSLTIQCQVDSQVTMMFWYRQQPGQSLTLIATANQGSEATYESGFVIDKFPISRPNLTFSTLTVSNMSPEDSSIYLCSVPRGTTNTEAFFGQGTRLTVV.

This chain joins TRBV7-9 and TRBJ2-7; D may be TRBD2 (5 bases). This CDR3 has 16 residues. V was clipped by 1 base and J by 5 bases, with 18 bases between them. Germline V CDR1 and CDR2: SEHNR, FQNEAQ (reference sequence). The CDR3 is CASSLDPGITGHEQYF. The CDR3 DNA reads TGTGCCAGCAGCTTAGACCCGGGAATAACGGGCCACGAGCAGTACTTC.